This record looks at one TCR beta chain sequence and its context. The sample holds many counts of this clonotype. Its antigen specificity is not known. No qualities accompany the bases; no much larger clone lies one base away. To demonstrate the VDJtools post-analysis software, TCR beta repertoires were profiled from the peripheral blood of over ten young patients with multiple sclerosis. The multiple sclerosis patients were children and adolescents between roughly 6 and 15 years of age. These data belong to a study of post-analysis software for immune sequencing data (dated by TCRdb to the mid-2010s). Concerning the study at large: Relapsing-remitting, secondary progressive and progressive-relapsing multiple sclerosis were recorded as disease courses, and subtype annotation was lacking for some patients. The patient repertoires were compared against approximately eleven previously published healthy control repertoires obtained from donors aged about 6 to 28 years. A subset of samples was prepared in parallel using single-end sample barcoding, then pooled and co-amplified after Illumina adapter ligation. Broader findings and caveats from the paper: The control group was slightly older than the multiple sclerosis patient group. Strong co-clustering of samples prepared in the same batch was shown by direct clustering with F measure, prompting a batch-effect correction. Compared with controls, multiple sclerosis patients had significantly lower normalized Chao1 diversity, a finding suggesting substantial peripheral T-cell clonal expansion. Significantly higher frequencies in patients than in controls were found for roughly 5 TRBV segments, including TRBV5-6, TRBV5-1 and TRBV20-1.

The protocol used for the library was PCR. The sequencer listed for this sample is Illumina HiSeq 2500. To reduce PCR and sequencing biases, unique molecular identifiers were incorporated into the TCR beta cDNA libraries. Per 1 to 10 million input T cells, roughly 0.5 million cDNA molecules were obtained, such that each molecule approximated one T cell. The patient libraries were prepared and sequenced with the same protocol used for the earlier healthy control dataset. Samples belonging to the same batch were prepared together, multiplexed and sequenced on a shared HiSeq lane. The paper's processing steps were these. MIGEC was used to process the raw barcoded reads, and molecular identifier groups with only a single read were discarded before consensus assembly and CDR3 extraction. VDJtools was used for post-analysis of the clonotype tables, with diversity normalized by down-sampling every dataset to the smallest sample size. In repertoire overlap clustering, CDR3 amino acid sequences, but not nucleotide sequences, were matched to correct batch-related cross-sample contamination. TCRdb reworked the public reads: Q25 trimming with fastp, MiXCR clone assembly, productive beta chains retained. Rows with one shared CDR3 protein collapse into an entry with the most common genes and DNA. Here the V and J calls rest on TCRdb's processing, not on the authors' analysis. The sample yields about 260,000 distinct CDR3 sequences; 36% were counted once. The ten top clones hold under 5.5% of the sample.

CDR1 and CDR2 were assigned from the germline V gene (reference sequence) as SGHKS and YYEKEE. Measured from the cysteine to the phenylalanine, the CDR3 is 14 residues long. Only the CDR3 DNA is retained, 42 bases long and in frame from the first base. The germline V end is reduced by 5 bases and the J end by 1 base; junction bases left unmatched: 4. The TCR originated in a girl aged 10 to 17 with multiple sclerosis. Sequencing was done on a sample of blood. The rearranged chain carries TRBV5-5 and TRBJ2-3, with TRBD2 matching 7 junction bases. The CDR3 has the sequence CASRSSGGTDTQYF. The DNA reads TGTGCCAGCAGATCCAGCGGGGGCACAGATACGCAGTATTTT.